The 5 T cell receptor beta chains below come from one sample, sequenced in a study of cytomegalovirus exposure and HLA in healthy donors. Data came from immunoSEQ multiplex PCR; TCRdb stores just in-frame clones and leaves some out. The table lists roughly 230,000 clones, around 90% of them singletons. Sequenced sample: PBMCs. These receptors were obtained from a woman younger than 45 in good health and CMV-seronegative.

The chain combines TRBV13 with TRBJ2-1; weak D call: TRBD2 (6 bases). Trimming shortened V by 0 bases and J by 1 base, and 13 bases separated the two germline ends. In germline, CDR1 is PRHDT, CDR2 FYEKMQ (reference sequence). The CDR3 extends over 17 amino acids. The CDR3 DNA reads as TGTGCCAGCAGCTTAGGCCGCCTCGGGAGTTCCTACAATGAGCAGTTCTTC. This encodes CASSLGRLGSSYNEQFF.

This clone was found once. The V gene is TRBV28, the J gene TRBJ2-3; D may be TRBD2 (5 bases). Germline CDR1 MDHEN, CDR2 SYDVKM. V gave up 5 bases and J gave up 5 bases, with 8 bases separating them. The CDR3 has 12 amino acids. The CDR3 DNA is TGTGCCAGCAGTCTCGGGGTAGATACGCAGTATTTT. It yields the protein CASSLGVDTQYF.

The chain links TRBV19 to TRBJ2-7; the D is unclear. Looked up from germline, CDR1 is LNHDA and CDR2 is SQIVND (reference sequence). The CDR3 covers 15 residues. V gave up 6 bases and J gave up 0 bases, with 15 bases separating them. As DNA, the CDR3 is TGTGCCAGTAGCCCTAGTACCGGGCCCTCCTACGAGCAGTACTTC. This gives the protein CASSPSTGPSYEQYF.

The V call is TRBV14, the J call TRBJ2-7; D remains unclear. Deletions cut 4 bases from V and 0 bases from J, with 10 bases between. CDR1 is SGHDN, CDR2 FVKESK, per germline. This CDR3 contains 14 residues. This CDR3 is CASSPDRNSYEQYF. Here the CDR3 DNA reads TGTGCCAGCAGCCCCGATAGGAACTCCTACGAGCAGTACTTC.

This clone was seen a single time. CDR3 sequence (DNA): TGTGCCAGCGGTCGAGACCCCTTCCAAGAGACCCAGTACTTC. The encoded protein is CASGRDPFQETQYF. The chain employs TRBV28 and TRBJ2-5, with D uncertain. Germline V gene sequence: CDR1 MDHEN, CDR2 SYDVKM. The germline V and J ends were trimmed by 8 bases and 1 base, with 14 bases remaining between them. The CDR3 runs to 14 residues.